Listed below are T cell receptor beta chains from one sample, sequenced in a study of beta chain features in type 1 diabetes. Sequencing used immunoSEQ multiplex PCR; TCRdb keeps in-frame clones, though not all of them. The sample carries around 400,000 clones, over 13% recorded once. Sequences were obtained from naive CD4+ T cells from blood. Receptors originate from a woman aged 18-30 years in good health. Both conserved end residues are part of each CDR3. D genes are given only for firm matches. Clone size appears in some rows only: once, few, many, or a class for an expanded clone.

V: TRBV5-1
D: TRBD1
size: -
J: TRBJ1-1
CDR3: CASSPGDRENTEAFF
DNA: TGCGCCAGCAGCCCCGGGGACAGGGAGAACACTGAAGCTTTCTTT

V: TRBV30
D: -
size: few
J: TRBJ1-2
CDR3: CAWRDWGYTF
DNA: TGTGCCTGGAGGGACTGGGGCTACACCTTC

V: TRBV2
D: TRBD2
size: -
J: TRBJ2-5
CDR3: CASRTSGRWETQYF
DNA: TGTGCCAGCAGGACTAGCGGGAGGTGGGAGACCCAGTACTTC

V: TRBV28
D: -
size: -
J: TRBJ2-7
CDR3: CASSLPLARTYEQYF
DNA: TGTGCCAGCTCTCTTCCCCTGGCGCGGACCTACGAGCAGTACTTC

V: TRBV28
D: TRBD2
size: -
J: TRBJ2-7
CDR3: CASNLAGGNYEQYF
DNA: TGTGCCAGTAATTTAGCGGGAGGGAACTACGAGCAGTACTTC

V: TRBV7-9
D: TRBD1
size: -
J: TRBJ1-1
CDR3: CASSSQGADTEAFF
DNA: TGTGCCAGCAGCTCACAGGGGGCCGACACTGAAGCTTTCTTT

V: TRBV5-1
D: TRBD2
size: -
J: TRBJ2-1
CDR3: CASSLVLAGVNEQFF
DNA: TGCGCCAGCAGCTTGGTGTTAGCGGGAGTGAATGAGCAGTTCTTC

V: TRBV7-3
D: TRBD1
size: few
J: TRBJ2-7
CDR3: CASSRGQGFFF
DNA: TGTGCCAGCAGCCGCGGACAGGGTTTCTTCTTC

V: TRBV14
D: TRBD1
size: -
J: TRBJ2-5
CDR3: CASSSQGVLGETQYF
DNA: TGTGCCAGCAGCTCCCAGGGGGTCCTAGGGGAGACCCAGTACTTC

V: TRBV11-2
D: TRBD2
size: few
J: TRBJ2-1
CDR3: CASNPSGRSYNEQFF
DNA: TGTGCCAGCAACCCTAGCGGGAGGTCCTACAATGAGCAGTTCTTC

V: TRBV7-9
D: -
size: -
J: TRBJ2-1
CDR3: CASSLVGEGAFF
DNA: -

V: TRBV28
D: -
size: few
J: TRBJ2-1
CDR3: CATYRDSYNEQFF
DNA: TGTGCCACTTACCGGGACTCTTACAATGAGCAGTTCTTC

V: TRBV7-9
D: -
size: few
J: TRBJ2-2
CDR3: CASSPRDWRNTGELFF
DNA: TGTGCCAGCAGCCCCCGGGACTGGAGGAACACCGGGGAGCTGTTTTTT

V: TRBV27
D: TRBD1
size: few
J: TRBJ2-1
CDR3: CASSTRQGVFGNEQFF
DNA: TGTGCCAGCAGTACCAGACAGGGGGTATTTGGGAATGAGCAGTTCTTC

V: TRBV27
D: -
size: -
J: TRBJ2-5
CDR3: CASSKTRDKQETQYF
DNA: TGTGCCAGCAGCAAAACCCGGGACAAGCAAGAGACCCAGTACTTC

V: TRBV29-1
D: -
size: few
J: TRBJ1-4
CDR3: CSAQTASNEKLFF
DNA: TGCAGCGCCCAGACAGCCAGTAATGAAAAACTGTTTTTT

V: TRBV5-4
D: -
size: -
J: TRBJ1-5
CDR3: CASSSNGHNQPQHF
DNA: TGTGCCAGCAGCTCGAATGGGCACAATCAGCCCCAGCATTTT

V: TRBV29-1
D: -
size: few
J: TRBJ1-2
CDR3: CSVGGVEGGYGYTF
DNA: TGCAGCGTCGGGGGGGTGGAAGGGGGATATGGCTACACCTTC

V: TRBV2
D: -
size: -
J: TRBJ2-1
CDR3: CASRLGYNEQFF
DNA: TGTGCCAGCAGACTAGGTTACAATGAGCAGTTCTTC

V: TRBV25-1
D: TRBD2
size: -
J: TRBJ2-3
CDR3: CASSVLGLAGVATQYF
DNA: TGTGCCAGCAGTGTACTGGGACTAGCGGGAGTTGCTACGCAGTATTTT

V: TRBV16
D: -
size: few
J: TRBJ2-1
CDR3: CASSLDSAFYNEQFF
DNA: TGTGCCAGCAGCCTAGACAGCGCTTTCTACAATGAGCAGTTCTTC

V: TRBV2
D: -
size: -
J: TRBJ1-5
CDR3: CASQRAYRSSPQHF
DNA: TGTGCCAGCCAAAGGGCCTACAGGAGTTCTCCCCAGCATTTT

V: TRBV25-1
D: TRBD1
size: once
J: TRBJ1-2
CDR3: CASSDRDSYGYTF
DNA: TGTGCCAGCAGTGATCGGGACAGCTATGGCTACACCTTC

V: TRBV9
D: TRBD1
size: -
J: TRBJ1-2
CDR3: CASSVSPGQKDGYTF
DNA: TGTGCCAGCAGCGTATCACCGGGACAGAAGGATGGCTACACCTTC

V: TRBV29-1
D: -
size: few
J: TRBJ2-1
CDR3: CSVEFRGNEQFF
DNA: TGCAGCGTTGAGTTCAGGGGTAATGAGCAGTTCTTC